Below are 3 T cell receptor beta chains sequenced from a single sample in a study of blood T cell repertoires in COVID-19. TCRdb's copy holds only in-frame clones and misses some; the assay was immunoSEQ multiplex PCR. The sample contains around 150,000 clones, around 92% of which appear only once. Sequencing was carried out using peripheral blood. Every receptor here comes from a man aged 30 to 39 with COVID-19, enrolled during active disease.

The V gene is TRBV27, the J gene TRBJ1-5; TRBD1 matches at 7 bases. The CDR3 has 19 amino acids. With 2 bases clipped from V and 0 bases from J, the junction kept 13 bases outside the gene matches. Germline CDR1 is MNHEY and CDR2 is SMNVEV (reference sequence). The CDR3 loop reads CASSLRGTARSYSNQPQHF. The CDR3 coding sequence is TGTGCCAGCAGTTTAAGAGGGACAGCTCGTTCTTATAGCAATCAGCCCCAGCATTTT.

The DNA for the CDR3 is TGTGCCACCAGTGATTTGTCTAGCGGGAATTACAATGAGCAGTTCTTC. Translating gives CATSDLSSGNYNEQFF. The chain couples TRBV24-1 to TRBJ2-1, with 9 bases fitting TRBD2. In germline, CDR1 is KGHDR, CDR2 SFDVKD. V lost 0 bases and J lost 4; bases outside the gene matches: 3. The CDR3 loop spans 16 amino acids.

The CDR3, as DNA: TGTGCCAGCAGCCCGGGACAGGGTGGTGGCTACACCTTC. Amino acid sequence: CASSPGQGGGYTF. V and J are TRBV28 and TRBJ1-2; TRBD1 aligns across 9 bases. Germline V lookup: CDR1 MDHEN, CDR2 SYDVKM. There are 13 residues in the CDR3. Trimming took 6 bases from V and 7 from J; bases not matched to a gene: 6.